These 6 T cell receptor beta chains were sequenced from one sample in a study of control samples from healthy donors and cancer patients. TCRdb's table, derived via immunoSEQ multiplex PCR, lists solely in-frame clones and lacks some. The sample contains some 220,000 clones, about 94% of which appear only once. Sequencing was done on a sample of blood. These receptors all come from a man between 50 and 59 years old in good health.

The chain is built from TRBV7-2 and TRBJ1-2, with 7 bases fitting TRBD1. CDR3 length: 16 amino acids. CDR1 is SGHTA and CDR2 is FQGNSA in the germline V gene. V lost 5 bases and J lost 7; bases outside the gene matches: 16. CDR3 sequence reads: CASSHQHLEGALGYTF. The CDR3 coding sequence is TGTGCCAGCAGCCATCAACACCTCGAGGGGGCGCTTGGCTACACCTTC.

CDR3 loop: CASSFFPQGEDTGELFF. CDR3 nucleotide sequence: TGTGCCAGCAGTTTCTTCCCTCAGGGAGAGGACACCGGGGAGCTGTTTTTT. The chain is built from TRBV27 and TRBJ2-2; the D call may be TRBD1 or TRBD2 (5 bases each). The CDR3 loop spans 17 amino acids. CDR1 and CDR2 (germline): MNHEY, SMNVEV (reference sequence). The V end was cut by 3 bases, the J end by 3 bases, with 17 bases between.

This clone was detected once. The chain recombines TRBV6-6 with TRBJ1-1; D possibly corresponds to TRBD1 (6 bases). The CDR3 has 14 residues. CDR1 and CDR2 from the germline V gene are MNHNY and SVGAGI (reference sequence). The V end was cut by 8 bases, the J end by 5 bases, with 18 bases between. The CDR3 nucleotides are TGTGCCAGCGCCGAGGGGGGCGGAGGGACTGAAGCTTTCTTT. Amino acid sequence: CASAEGGGGTEAFF.

This clone has a single count. Its ends do not fully match the called genes, so a read error is possible. V and J are TRBV24-1 and TRBJ1-5; D gene ambiguous. CDR3 length: 12 residues. In germline, CDR1 is KGHDR, CDR2 SFDVKD. The CDR3 region is CATGDGNQPQHF. The CDR3, as DNA: TGTGCCACCGGAGATGGCAACCAGCCCCAGCATTTT.

This clone appeared once. Other DNA sequences of this sample code for an identical CDR3. This chain joins TRBV5-1 and TRBJ1-6; D ambiguous. Germline CDR1 SGHRS, CDR2 YFSETQ. V was pared by 0 bases and J by 5 bases, with 6 bases between. The CDR3 totals 14 residues. The CDR3 nucleotides are TGCGCCAGCAGCTTGGGGCAGGATAATTCACCCCTCCACTTT. Amino acid sequence: CASSLGQDNSPLHF.

This clone has only one observation. The chain employs TRBV11-2 and TRBJ1-1; D gene ambiguous. The CDR3 is 12 residues long. Germline values: CDR1 SGHAT, CDR2 FQNNGV. With 3 bases removed from V and 10 bases from J, the gap between germline ends came to 12 bases. CDR3 in amino acids: CASSFRPPGAFF. CDR3 DNA sequence: TGTGCCAGCAGCTTCCGGCCCCCGGGAGCTTTCTTT.